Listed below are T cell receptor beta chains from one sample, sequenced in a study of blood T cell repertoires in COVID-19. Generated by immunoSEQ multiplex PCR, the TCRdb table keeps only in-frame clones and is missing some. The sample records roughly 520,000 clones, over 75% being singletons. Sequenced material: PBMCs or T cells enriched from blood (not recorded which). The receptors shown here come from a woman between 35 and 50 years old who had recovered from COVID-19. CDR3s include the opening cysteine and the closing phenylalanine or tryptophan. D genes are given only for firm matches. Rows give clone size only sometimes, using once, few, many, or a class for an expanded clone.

TGTGCCAGCAGCGTAGAGGGACTACCCACCGGGGAGCTGTTTTTT	CASSVEGLPTGELFF	TRBJ2-2	TRBD2	TRBV9	few
TGCGCCAGCAGCTTGGGGGGAGGAAATAGCAATCAGCCCCAGCATTTT	CASSLGGGNSNQPQHF	TRBJ1-5	NA	TRBV5-1	NA
TGCGCCAGCAACCGGGGACAGGGGGCGGGTGGCTACACCTTC	CASNRGQGAGGYTF	TRBJ1-2	TRBD1	TRBV10-2	NA
TGCGCCAGCAGCTTCACTAGCGGGAGGCTGGAGACCCAGTACTTC	CASSFTSGRLETQYF	TRBJ2-5	TRBD2	TRBV5-1	NA
TGTGCTAGTGGTTTGCCAACGGGTGAGCAGTACTTC	CASGLPTGEQYF	TRBJ2-7	NA	TRBV12-5	NA
TGTGCCAGCAGCTCCTCGAGGACAGGGGACACTGAAGCTTTCTTT	CASSSSRTGDTEAFF	TRBJ1-1	TRBD1	TRBV7-2	NA
TGTGCCAGCAGCTTAGGACAGACCATGAACACTGAAGCTTTCTTT	CASSLGQTMNTEAFF	TRBJ1-1	NA	TRBV7-2	NA
TGTGCCAGCAGCTGGGGCCGGGACAGGGGTACGCTACAAGAGACCCAGTACTTC	CASSWGRDRGTLQETQYF	TRBJ2-5	TRBD1	TRBV7-8	NA
TGTGCCAGCAGCTTGTACACAGGGACCCAGTACTTC	CASSLYTGTQYF	TRBJ2-5	NA	TRBV7-9	NA
TGCGCCAGCAGCTTGTGGTGGTCGGACAGGGAAACAGATACGCAGTATTTT	CASSLWWSDRETDTQYF	TRBJ2-3	TRBD1	TRBV5-1	NA
TGTGCCAGCAGTTTTAGGAGCGGGGGGGCCTACGAGCAGTACTTC	CASSFRSGGAYEQYF	TRBJ2-7	TRBD2	TRBV6-5	NA
TGTGCCAGCAGAATAGCGGGAAGCACAGATACGCAGTATTTT	CASRIAGSTDTQYF	TRBJ2-3	TRBD2	TRBV14	NA
TGTGCCAGCAGCCAAGGATTAAACCGGGACAGGGGTAAAGAGCAGTACTTC	CASSQGLNRDRGKEQYF	TRBJ2-7	TRBD1	TRBV14	NA
TGTGCCAGCAGTTACGGGGGCGGGGGATCTCGGGATACGCAGTATTTT	CASSYGGGGSRDTQYF	TRBJ2-3	NA	TRBV6-5	NA